These T cell receptor beta chains were read from a single sample in a study of blood T cell repertoires in COVID-19. TCRdb keeps only in-frame clones here, not all; method: immunoSEQ multiplex PCR. The repertoire includes 35,000 to 50,000 clones, 87% of them detected once, and approximately 10% sits in the top ten. The sequencing sample was made of peripheral blood. The receptors come from a woman of 80 years or more with active COVID-19. The CDR3 runs from the conserved cysteine through the conserved F or W. Fields, in order: V gene, J gene, clone size, D gene, CDR3 protein, CDR3 DNA. D genes are given only for firm matches. Size is stated for part of the rows, as once, few or many counts, or as a class when the clone is expanded.

v_call: TRBV24-1; j_call: TRBJ1-3; clone_size: .; d_call: .; cdr3_aa: CATSEYRDKNGNTIYF; cdr3_nt: TGTGCCACCAGTGAGTACAGGGACAAAAATGGAAACACCATATATTTT
v_call: TRBV19; j_call: TRBJ1-6; clone_size: .; d_call: .; cdr3_aa: CASSENNSPLHF; cdr3_nt: TGTGCCAGTAGTGAGAATAATTCACCCCTCCACTTT
v_call: TRBV5-5; j_call: TRBJ1-2; clone_size: .; d_call: .; cdr3_aa: CASSFRGANYGYTF; cdr3_nt: TGTGCCAGCAGCTTCAGGGGTGCTAACTATGGCTACACCTTC
v_call: TRBV28; j_call: TRBJ2-5; clone_size: .; d_call: TRBD1; cdr3_aa: CASCRPTGLETQYF; cdr3_nt: TGTGCCAGCTGTCGACCGACAGGGTTGGAGACCCAGTACTTC
v_call: TRBV9; j_call: TRBJ2-1; clone_size: .; d_call: TRBD1; cdr3_aa: CASSSRDRVAYNEQFF; cdr3_nt: TGTGCCAGCAGCTCGCGGGACAGGGTGGCGTACAATGAGCAGTTCTTC
v_call: TRBV19; j_call: TRBJ2-7; clone_size: medium-sized; d_call: .; cdr3_aa: CASSVRGPDQEQYF; cdr3_nt: TGTGCCAGTAGTGTGCGGGGACCTGACCAGGAGCAGTACTTC
v_call: TRBV6-2/TRBV6-3; j_call: TRBJ1-2; clone_size: .; d_call: TRBD1; cdr3_aa: CASSYLTGGGGYTF; cdr3_nt: TGTGCCAGCAGTTACCTCACAGGGGGCGGTGGCTACACCTTC
v_call: TRBV11-2; j_call: TRBJ1-6; clone_size: once; d_call: TRBD1; cdr3_aa: CASSERDRGRHSPLHF; cdr3_nt: TGTGCCAGCAGCGAGAGGGACAGGGGACGACATTCACCCCTCCACTTT
v_call: TRBV5-4; j_call: TRBJ1-1; clone_size: .; d_call: .; cdr3_aa: CASSLGVLRAEAFF; cdr3_nt: TGTGCCAGCAGCTTGGGAGTACTTCGAGCTGAAGCTTTCTTT
v_call: TRBV14; j_call: TRBJ2-3; clone_size: .; d_call: TRBD1; cdr3_aa: CASSQSTGAVTDTQYF; cdr3_nt: TGTGCCAGCAGCCAATCGACAGGGGCGGTAACAGATACGCAGTATTTT
v_call: TRBV30; j_call: TRBJ2-7; clone_size: .; d_call: TRBD2; cdr3_aa: CAWSPRRLAGYEQYF; cdr3_nt: TGTGCCTGGAGTCCAAGACGTCTAGCGGGGTACGAGCAGTACTTC
v_call: TRBV7-2; j_call: TRBJ2-3; clone_size: .; d_call: .; cdr3_aa: CASSLVGGASTDTQYF; cdr3_nt: TGTGCCAGCAGCTTAGTAGGCGGGGCAAGCACAGATACGCAGTATTTT
v_call: TRBV4-3; j_call: TRBJ2-1; clone_size: .; d_call: .; cdr3_aa: CASSHRRVNEQFF; cdr3_nt: TGCGCCAGCAGCCACCGTCGGGTGAATGAGCAGTTCTTC
v_call: TRBV18; j_call: TRBJ1-6; clone_size: once; d_call: TRBD1; cdr3_aa: CTSSRDRGNSPLHF; cdr3_nt: TGTACCAGCTCACGGGACAGGGGTAATTCACCCCTCCACTTT
v_call: TRBV18; j_call: TRBJ2-7; clone_size: once; d_call: TRBD2; cdr3_aa: CASSQAGESDEQYF; cdr3_nt: TGTGCCAGCTCACAGGCGGGGGAATCGGACGAGCAGTACTTC
v_call: TRBV30; j_call: TRBJ1-2; clone_size: .; d_call: TRBD1; cdr3_aa: CAWSRFPGQLYGYTF; cdr3_nt: TGTGCCTGGAGTCGTTTTCCGGGACAGCTCTATGGCTACACCTTC
v_call: TRBV10-2; j_call: TRBJ2-5; clone_size: .; d_call: .; cdr3_aa: CASSEQGRETQYF; cdr3_nt: TGCGCCAGCAGTGAACAGGGGAGGGAGACCCAGTACTTC
v_call: TRBV6-5; j_call: TRBJ1-1; clone_size: .; d_call: .; cdr3_aa: CASSQGPEAFF; cdr3_nt: TGTGCCAGCAGTCAGGGCCCTGAAGCTTTCTTT